This TCR beta chain was profiled in a study of CD8 T cells in Susac syndrome. On the study more broadly: Blood was drawn from Susac syndrome patients while they were therapy-naive, on corticosteroids, or on intravenous immunoglobulin alone.

It was with random hexamers that 0.5 to 1 ug RNA was reverse transcribed. Across 54 Vbeta and 13 Jbeta, TCR beta CDR3 was amplified with immunoSEQ multiplex PCR. TCRdb analysed the immunoSEQ multiplex PCR reads with MiXCR anew, one entry per CDR3 protein. Here the sample spans 120,000 or so distinct CDR3 sequences, 85% to 95% being singletons. The authors sequenced TCR beta from blood CD8+ and CD4+ T cells. Regarding the study as a whole: CD8+ clones in Susac expanded most in TEMRA cells and active patients.

A remark on this clonotype: Its antigen is undetermined.

CDR3 length equals 14 residues. V lost 3 bases and J 1 base, leaving 8 bases between the germline ends. Germline-derived CDR1 and CDR2 are SEHNR and FQNEAQ (reference sequence). The receptor comes from a human donor with Susac syndrome. Source material: CD8+ T cells from PBMCs. The chain uses TRBV7-9 and TRBJ2-3; D is undetermined. The CDR3 region has the DNA TGTGCCAGCAGCTTCGTTTCTCGCACAGATACGCAGTATTTT. Its translation is CASSFVSRTDTQYF.